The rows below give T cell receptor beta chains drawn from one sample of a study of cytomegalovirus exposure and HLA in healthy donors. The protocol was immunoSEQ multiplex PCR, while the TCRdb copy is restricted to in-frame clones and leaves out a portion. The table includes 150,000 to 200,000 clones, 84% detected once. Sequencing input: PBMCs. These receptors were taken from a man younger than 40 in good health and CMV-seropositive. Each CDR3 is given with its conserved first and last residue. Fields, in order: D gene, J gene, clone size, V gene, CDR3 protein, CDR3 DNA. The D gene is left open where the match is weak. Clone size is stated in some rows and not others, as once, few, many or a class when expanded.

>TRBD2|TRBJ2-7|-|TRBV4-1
CASSPSGHEQYF
TGCGCCAGCAGCCCTAGCGGGCACGAGCAGTACTTC
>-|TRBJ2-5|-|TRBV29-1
CSVGRSSRSGETQYF
TGCAGCGTTGGTCGGTCTAGCAGGTCGGGGGAGACCCAGTACTTC
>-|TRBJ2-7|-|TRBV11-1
CASSLDNPGQRTYEQYF
TGTGCCAGCAGCTTAGATAATCCGGGACAAAGAACCTACGAGCAGTACTTC
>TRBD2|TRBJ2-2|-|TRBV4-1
CASSPDPPAGLAGGRTGELFF
TGCGCCAGCAGCCCGGACCCCCCAGCGGGACTAGCGGGAGGTCGCACCGGGGAGCTGTTTTTT
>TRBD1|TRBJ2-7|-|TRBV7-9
CASSPRPRDREGEQYF
TGTGCCAGCAGCCCTCGACCCCGGGACAGGGAAGGAGAGCAGTACTTC
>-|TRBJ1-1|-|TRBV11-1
CASSLSGHQNTEAFF
TGTGCCAGCAGCTTATCAGGACACCAGAACACTGAAGCTTTCTTT
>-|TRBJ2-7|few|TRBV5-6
CASSSTGGRRGDEQYF
TGTGCCAGCAGCTCGACCGGGGGGCGCAGAGGCGACGAGCAGTACTTC
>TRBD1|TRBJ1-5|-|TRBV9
CASSETGDQPQHF
TGTGCCAGCAGCGAGACAGGGGATCAGCCCCAGCATTTT
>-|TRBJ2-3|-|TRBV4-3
CASSQDRAAGTGTQYF
TGCGCCAGCAGCCAAGATAGGGCCGCAGGCACAGGTACGCAGTATTTT
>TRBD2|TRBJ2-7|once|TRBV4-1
CASSQPSTSGSPYEQYF
TGCGCCAGCAGCCAACCGAGCACTAGCGGGTCCCCCTACGAGCAGTACTTC
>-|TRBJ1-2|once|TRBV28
CASTKDTNYGYTF
TGTGCCAGCACTAAGGACACTAACTATGGCTACACCTTC
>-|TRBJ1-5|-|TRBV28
CASSLREPQHF
TGTGCCAGCAGTTTACGGGAGCCCCAGCATTTT
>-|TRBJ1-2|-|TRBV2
CASSSALTSYGYTF
TGTGCCAGCAGTTCTGCTCTGACTTCCTATGGCTACACCTTC
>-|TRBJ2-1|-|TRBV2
CASSEQWAASSYNEQFF
TGTGCCAGCAGTGAACAGTGGGCCGCCAGCTCCTACAATGAGCAGTTCTTC
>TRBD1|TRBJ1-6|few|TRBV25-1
CASSADRGDSPLHF
TGTGCCAGCAGTGCGGACAGGGGTGATTCACCCCTCCACTTT
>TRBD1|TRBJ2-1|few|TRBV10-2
CASTWTGYYNEQFF
TGCGCCAGCACTTGGACAGGGTACTACAATGAGCAGTTCTTC
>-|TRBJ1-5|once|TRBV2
CASSDIVAVSNQPQHF
TGTGCCAGCAGTGATATAGTGGCGGTTAGCAATCAGCCCCAGCATTTT
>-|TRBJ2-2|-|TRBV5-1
CASSLGEITGELFF
TGCGCCAGCAGCTTGGGAGAGATCACCGGGGAGCTGTTTTTT
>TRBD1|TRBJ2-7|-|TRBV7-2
CASSRGQTMGQYF
TGTGCCAGCAGCCGGGGACAGACTATGGGGCAGTACTTC
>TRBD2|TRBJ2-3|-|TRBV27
CASSFPAGGKDTQYF
TGTGCCAGCAGTTTTCCAGCGGGGGGCAAAGATACGCAGTATTTT
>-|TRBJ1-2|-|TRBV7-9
CASSRSSGYTF
TGTGCCAGCTCTAGATCCTCTGGCTACACCTTC
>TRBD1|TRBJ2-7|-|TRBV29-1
CSALRDRAGEQYF
TGCAGCGCCCTTAGGGACAGGGCGGGGGAGCAGTACTTC
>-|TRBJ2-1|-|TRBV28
CASRGTHEADEQFF
TGTGCCAGCAGGGGGACTCACGAGGCCGATGAGCAGTTCTTC
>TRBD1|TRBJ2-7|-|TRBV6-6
CASSYLTGEYEQYF
TGTGCCAGCAGTTACCTTACAGGGGAGTACGAGCAGTACTTC
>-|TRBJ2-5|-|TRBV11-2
CASRTSSGGRAGETQYF
TGTGCCAGCAGGACCTCGTCCGGTGGCCGGGCGGGAGAGACCCAGTACTTC
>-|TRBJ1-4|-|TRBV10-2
CASSPVATNEKLFF
TGCGCCAGCAGTCCGGTAGCAACTAATGAAAAACTGTTTTTT
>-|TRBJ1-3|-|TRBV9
CASSVLGLPSGNTIYF
TGTGCCAGCAGCGTCCTGGGACTGCCCTCTGGAAACACCATATATTTT
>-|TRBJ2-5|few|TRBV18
CASSPMAFQETQYF
TGTGCCAGCTCACCAATGGCTTTCCAAGAGACCCAGTACTTC
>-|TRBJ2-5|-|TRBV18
CASSPRSAGRGETQYF
TGTGCCAGCTCACCTCGGTCGGCGGGACGAGGGGAGACCCAGTACTTC
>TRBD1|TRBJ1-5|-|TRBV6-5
CASSLDRVGNQPQHF
TGTGCCAGCAGTTTGGACAGGGTTGGCAATCAGCCCCAGCATTTT
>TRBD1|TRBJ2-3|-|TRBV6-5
CASSSDRESPDTQYF
TGTGCCAGCAGTTCGGACAGGGAAAGTCCAGATACGCAGTATTTT
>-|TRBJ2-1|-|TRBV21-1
CASSKRAGDWQDEQFF
TGTGCCAGCAGCAAAAGAGCGGGAGATTGGCAAGATGAGCAGTTCTTC
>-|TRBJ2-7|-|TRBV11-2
CASSREASYEQYF
TGTGCCAGCAGTAGGGAGGCCTCCTACGAGCAGTACTTC
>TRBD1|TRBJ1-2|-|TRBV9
CASSGDRDYGYTF
TGTGCCAGCAGCGGCGACAGGGACTATGGCTACACCTTC
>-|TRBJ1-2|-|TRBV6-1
CASSEQGNYGYTF
TGTGCCAGCAGTGAGCAGGGGAACTATGGCTACACCTTC
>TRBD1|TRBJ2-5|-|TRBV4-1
CASSQEDRGETQYF
TGCGCCAGCAGCCAAGAAGACAGGGGTGAGACCCAGTACTTC
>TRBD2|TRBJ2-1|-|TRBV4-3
CASSPGLGSEQFF
TGCGCCAGCAGCCCCGGACTAGGTAGTGAGCAGTTCTTC
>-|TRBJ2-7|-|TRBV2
CASSPQGSAYEQYF
TGTGCCAGCAGTCCACAGGGATCCGCCTACGAGCAGTACTTC
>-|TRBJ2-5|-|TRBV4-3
CASSQATLMRETQYF
TGCGCCAGCAGCCAAGCCACTCTCATGCGAGAGACCCAGTACTTC
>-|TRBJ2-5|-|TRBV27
CASSLRQTQETQYF
TGTGCCAGCAGTTTACGACAGACTCAAGAGACCCAGTACTTC
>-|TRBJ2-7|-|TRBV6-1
CASTSTTGYIHEQYF
TGTGCCAGCACCTCTACCACAGGGTACATCCACGAGCAGTACTTC
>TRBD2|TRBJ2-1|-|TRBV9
CASSVRLAGYNEQFF
TGTGCCAGCAGCGTACGGCTAGCGGGCTACAATGAGCAGTTCTTC
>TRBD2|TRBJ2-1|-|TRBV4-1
CASSQGGLAGEDEQFF
TGCGCCAGCAGCCAAGGGGGACTAGCGGGAGAGGATGAGCAGTTCTTC
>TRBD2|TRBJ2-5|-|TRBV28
CASTALAGGPETQYF
TGTGCCAGCACCGCTCTGGCGGGGGGGCCGGAGACCCAGTACTTC
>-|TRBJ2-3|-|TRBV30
CAWSAGGGVSTDTQYF
TGTGCCTGGAGTGCGGGGGGCGGGGTAAGCACAGATACGCAGTATTTT
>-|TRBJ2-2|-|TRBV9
CASSLSGLLSPTNTGELFF
TGTGCCAGCAGCCTCTCGGGACTCCTATCCCCCACGAACACCGGGGAGCTGTTTTTT
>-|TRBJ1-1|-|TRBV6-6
CASSYKQGLNTEAFF
TGTGCCAGCAGTTACAAGCAGGGTTTGAACACTGAAGCTTTCTTT
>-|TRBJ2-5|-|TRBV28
CASSLYGREETQYF
TGTGCCAGCAGTTTGTACGGCAGGGAAGAGACCCAGTACTTC
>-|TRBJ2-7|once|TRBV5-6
CASSLGFRYEQYF
TGTGCCAGCAGCTTGGGTTTCAGGTACGAGCAGTACTTC